Each of the 29 T cell receptor beta chains below was sequenced from the same sample in a study of shared clonotypes between healthy human individuals (dated by TCRdb to 2019 to 2021). The receptor library was made with the immunoSEQ multiplex PCR assay. TCRdb took over this immuneACCESS table, retaining in-frame rearrangements with V and J assigned. Such tables are incomplete; in checked studies, under half of the missing clones stem from an unresolved V gene, and the remainder is unexplained. Across this sample there are about 2.1 million clones, with just over 90% seen only once. Of the sample, over 1.5% is held by the ten largest clones. For the CD8 naive samples, CD45RO-negative cells were positively selected for CCR7, yielding a CD45RA+CCR7+ population from which TemRA cells were excluded. Sample: naive CD8+ T cells from PBMCs. Read against the paper, the sample's cell subset or site label means: CD45RA+CCR7+. The receptors shown here come from a man between 18 and 29 years old in good health. Some clones in this sample may be carry-over from other donors' samples.

This chain connects TRBV19 to TRBJ1-5, with a tentative D call TRBD1 (5 bases). Between the trimmed V and J ends, which lost 0 bases and 0 bases, there was a span of 18 bases. CDR3 length: 19 residues. Germline lookup yields CDR1 LNHDA and CDR2 SQIVND (reference sequence). This CDR3 is CASSIDRTQETYSNQPQHF. The CDR3 DNA is TGTGCCAGTAGTATAGACCGAACACAGGAGACATATAGCAATCAGCCCCAGCATTTT.

This clone occurred once. V usage is TRBV10-3 and J usage is TRBJ2-1; TRBD2 matches 8 bases. CDR3 size: 14 residues. The germline V gene encodes CDR1 ENHRY and CDR2 SYGVKD. V dropped 3 bases and J dropped 9; count of bases not matched to a gene: 7. The CDR3 is CAISDPGLAAEQFF. The DNA of the CDR3 is TGTGCCATCAGTGATCCAGGACTAGCAGCTGAGCAGTTCTTC.

As for this clone: This same CDR3 is encoded by further DNA sequences in the sample. The V gene is TRBV27, the J gene TRBJ2-1; the match to TRBD1 covers 7 bases. This CDR3 region has 15 residues. Germline lookup yields CDR1 MNHEY and CDR2 SMNVEV (reference sequence). V shed 4 bases and J 1 base; nucleotides not matched to a gene: 4. The DNA of the CDR3 is TGTGCCAGCAGTTCCCGGGACAGTTCCTACAATGAGCAGTTCTTC. It encodes CASSSRDSSYNEQFF.

The chain carries TRBV7-2 and TRBJ2-5; 10 bases are a match to TRBD2. Trimming cost V 1 base and J 7 bases; bases outside gene matches: 9. This CDR3 spans 16 amino acids. Germline CDR1 SGHTA, CDR2 FQGNSA. The CDR3 region has the DNA TGTGCCAGCAGCTTAGACGTAGCGGGGGGACCGGGGACCCAGTACTTC. Protein: CASSLDVAGGPGTQYF. Full variable domain (missing parts from reference TRBV7-2 and TRBJ2-5): GAGVSQSPSNKVTEKGKDVELRCDPISGHTALYWYRQSLGQGLEFLIYFQGNSAPDKSGLPSDRFSAERTGGSVSTLTIQRTQQEDSAVYLCASSLDVAGGPGTQYFGPGTRLLVL.

As to this clone: Other DNA sequences in this sample translate to the same CDR3. The chain uses TRBV6-5 and TRBJ2-1; D gene uncertain. Germline CDR1 reads MNHEY; CDR2 reads SVGAGI. The length of the CDR3 is 11 residues. V lost 7 bases, J lost 7 bases, and 8 bases lay in between. CDR3 DNA: TGTGCCAGCACCATAGGGAATGAGCAGTTCTTC. It is translated as CASTIGNEQFF.

Worth noting for this clone: Other DNA variants within this sample encode the same CDR3. The chain is built from TRBV2 and TRBJ2-3, with 11 bases identical to TRBD2. Unmatched junction bases numbered 8, after V lost 10 bases and J lost 2 bases. This CDR3 region has 15 residues. Germline V gene lookup returns CDR1 SNHLY and CDR2 FYNNEI. The CDR3 DNA is TGTGCCACACTAGCGGGAGCGCACTTCACAGATACGCAGTATTTT. Protein product: CATLAGAHFTDTQYF. The full variable domain, rest sourced from reference TRBV2 and TRBJ2-3, is EPEVTQTPSHQVTQMGQEVILRCVPISNHLYFYWYRQILGQKVEFLVSFYNNEISEKSEIFDDQFSVERPDGSNFTLKIRSTKLEDSAMYFCATLAGAHFTDTQYFGPGTRLTVL.

This chain joins TRBV7-9 and TRBJ1-1, with a weak D call TRBD1 (5 bases). Per germline, CDR1 SEHNR and CDR2 FQNEAQ (reference sequence). The V gene lost 3 bases and the J gene lost 5 bases, with 13 bases spanning the gap. The CDR3 covers 14 residues. This chain's CDR3 is CASSFGGTATEAFF. The DNA of the CDR3 is TGTGCCAGCAGCTTCGGGGGTACGGCTACTGAAGCTTTCTTT.

This clone has only one observation. Distinct nucleotide sequences in the sample also encode this CDR3. The V call is TRBV7-9, the J call TRBJ2-3; D is undetermined. Germline-derived CDR1 and CDR2 are SEHNR and FQNEAQ (reference sequence). Trimming cost V 4 bases and J 2 bases, with 4 bases left between them. The CDR3 totals 12 residues. DNA of the CDR3: TGTGCCAGCAGCTCATTCACAGATACGCAGTATTTT. This encodes CASSSFTDTQYF.

The V and J genes are TRBV11-2 and TRBJ1-4, with D perhaps TRBD1 (5 bases). Trimming stripped 5 bases from V and 5 bases from J, with 12 bases between. In germline, CDR1 is SGHAT, CDR2 FQNNGV. This CDR3 has 14 residues. In DNA, the CDR3 is TGTGCCAGCAGCCCCGGGACGGAAAATGAAAAACTGTTTTTT. Encoded protein: CASSPGTENEKLFF. The full variable domain, rest sourced from reference TRBV11-2 and TRBJ1-4, is EAGVAQSPRYKIIEKRQSVAFWCNPISGHATLYWYQQILGQGPKLLIQFQNNGVVDDSQLPKDRFSAERLKGVDSTLKIQPAKLEDSAVYLCASSPGTENEKLFFGSGTQLSVL.

This chain uses TRBV27 with TRBJ1-1, with TRBD1 matching 9 bases. V lost 2 bases and J lost 4; bases outside the gene matches: 5. Germline V gives CDR1 MNHEY, CDR2 SMNVEV (reference sequence). The CDR3 consists of 15 residues. Here the CDR3 reads CASSLTGQGTTEAFF. In DNA, the CDR3 is TGTGCCAGCAGTTTAACCGGACAGGGGACCACTGAAGCTTTCTTT.

This clone was counted only a few times. V usage is TRBV5-5 and J usage is TRBJ1-1, with D tentatively TRBD1 (6 bases). The germline V and J ends were trimmed by 1 base and 0 bases, with 10 bases remaining between them. Germline V gene lookup returns CDR1 SGHKS and CDR2 YYEKEE (reference sequence). The CDR3 contains 15 residues. The CDR3 loop reads CASSLWQGMNTEAFF. The DNA for the CDR3 is TGTGCCAGCAGCTTGTGGCAGGGGATGAACACTGAAGCTTTCTTT.

V gene TRBV9 combines with J gene TRBJ1-4; 7 nucleotides align to TRBD1. The CDR3 length is 15 residues. V dropped 0 bases and J dropped 8; count of bases not matched to a gene: 7. Germline V gene lookup returns CDR1 SGDLS and CDR2 YYNGEE. The CDR3 DNA sequence: TGTGCCAGCAGCGTAGGCCAGGGGGTCCGGGAAAAACTGTTTTTT. Its protein is CASSVGQGVREKLFF.

The V gene is TRBV27, the J gene TRBJ2-2; no clear D. Trimming shortened V by 3 bases and J by 2 bases, and 10 bases separated the two germline ends. This CDR3 comprises 15 residues. In germline, CDR1 is MNHEY, CDR2 SMNVEV (reference sequence). Written as DNA, the CDR3 is TGTGCCAGCAGTTTCTCCGCATATAACACCGGGGAGCTGTTTTTT. Protein: CASSFSAYNTGELFF.

V gene TRBV7-7 combines with J gene TRBJ2-1; 8 bases align to TRBD2. Germline lookup yields CDR1 SSHAT and CDR2 FNYEAQ (reference sequence). The CDR3 is made up of 15 amino acids. V gave up 1 base and J gave up 5 bases; unmatched junction bases: 4. Here the CDR3 DNA reads TGTGCCAGCAGCTTAGGACTAGCGAGAAACAATGAGCAGTTCTTC. Its translation: CASSLGLARNNEQFF. The full variable domain, its missing parts supplied by reference TRBV7-7 and TRBJ2-1, is GAGVSQSPRYKVTKRGQDVTLRCDPISSHATLYWYQQALGQGPEFLTYFNYEAQPDKSGLPSDRFSAERPEGSISTLTIQRTEQRDSAMYRCASSLGLARNNEQFFGPGTRLTVL.

The chain carries TRBV10-1 and TRBJ2-7; 11 bases are shared with TRBD2. Trimming cost V 4 bases and J 3 bases; bases outside gene matches: 8. Germline lookup yields CDR1 WNHNN and CDR2 SYGVQD (reference sequence). The CDR3 covers 16 residues. The CDR3 DNA reads TGCGCCAGCAGTGGTGAGGGACTAGCGGACCACTACGAGCAGTACTTC. Translating it yields CASSGEGLADHYEQYF.

In its sample, this clone was seen a few times. The V and J genes are TRBV28 and TRBJ2-1; D not certain. CDR1 and CDR2 (germline): MDHEN, SYDVKM. The CDR3 contains 14 residues. V was clipped by 7 bases and J by 4 bases, with 14 bases between them. This chain's CDR3 is CASTPMGSYNEQFF. CDR3 sequence (DNA): TGTGCCAGCACCCCTATGGGCAGTTACAATGAGCAGTTCTTC.

This chain uses TRBV27 with TRBJ2-1, with 10 bases identical to TRBD2. V dropped 1 base and J dropped 0; count of bases not matched to a gene: 9. The CDR3 is 19 residues long. CDR1 and CDR2 (germline): MNHEY, SMNVEV (reference sequence). Here the CDR3 DNA reads TGTGCCAGCAGTTTATGGCCCGCTAGCGGGAGCCTCTCCTACAATGAGCAGTTCTTC. This codes for CASSLWPASGSLSYNEQFF.

The rearrangement uses TRBV7-2 and TRBJ2-7, with D possibly TRBD2 on 6 matching bases. V lost 3 bases, J lost 4 bases, and 13 bases lay in between. This CDR3 is built from 14 residues. Germline values: CDR1 SGHTA, CDR2 FQGNSA. CDR3 amino acids: CASSFLGSGYEQYF. The DNA for the CDR3 is TGTGCCAGCAGCTTCCTCGGGAGTGGGTACGAGCAGTACTTC.

This clone turned up a few times. V is TRBV7-8 and J is TRBJ1-4; D is unresolved. Trimming pared 5 bases from V and 5 bases from J, leaving 15 bases between. CDR1 and CDR2 (germline): SGHVS, FQNEAQ. The CDR3 has 15 amino acids. CDR3 amino acids: CASSPTQFLNEKLFF. CDR3 coding DNA: TGTGCCAGCAGCCCAACACAGTTCCTGAATGAAAAACTGTTTTTT.

V is TRBV28 and J is TRBJ2-1; D unclear. CDR1 and CDR2 (germline): MDHEN, SYDVKM. The CDR3 has 14 residues. The V gene lost 4 bases and the J gene lost 0 bases, with 7 bases spanning the gap. CDR3 protein: CASSSTASYNEQFF. The CDR3 DNA reads as TGTGCCAGCAGTTCTACAGCCTCCTACAATGAGCAGTTCTTC.

The chain recombines TRBV5-6 with TRBJ1-4; no firm D call. Germline assignment: CDR1 SGHDT and CDR2 YYEEEE. V was trimmed by 2 bases and J by 7 bases, leaving 15 bases between them. This CDR3 has 15 residues. CDR3 DNA: TGTGCCAGCAGCTTAACGACCAGACCGGGTGAAAAACTGTTTTTT. Encoded protein: CASSLTTRPGEKLFF.

The chain recombines TRBV27 with TRBJ2-7; TRBD1 is a possible D gene (6 bases). The CDR3 loop spans 16 amino acids. Germline-derived CDR1 and CDR2 are MNHEY and SMNVEV (reference sequence). Trimming left V 5 bases short and J 0 bases short, with 17 bases between. The CDR3 DNA sequence: TGTGCCAGCAGTCCGCAGGGGCGGAGGTCCTCCTACGAGCAGTACTTC. This gives the protein CASSPQGRRSSYEQYF.

The chain joins TRBV7-6 to TRBJ1-5; D unresolved. The CDR3 has 13 amino acids. Trimming left V 2 bases short and J 7 bases short, with 9 bases between. Germline loops: CDR1 SGHVS, CDR2 FNYEAQ. The CDR3 reads CASSLLGGQPQHF. The DNA of the CDR3 is TGTGCCAGCAGCTTACTCGGAGGGCAGCCCCAGCATTTT.

Of note for this clone: Within the sample, other DNA sequences also encode this same CDR3. This sequence joins TRBV6-5 and TRBJ2-7; D call uncertain. Germline CDR1 MNHEY, CDR2 SVGAGI. The germline V and J ends were trimmed by 6 bases and 6 bases, with 9 bases remaining between them. The CDR3 has 11 residues. The CDR3 region is CASSLSGEQYF. The CDR3 bases are TGTGCCAGCAGCCTCTCTGGCGAGCAGTACTTC.

For this clone: This same CDR3 is encoded by further DNA sequences in the sample. The chain joins TRBV4-3 to TRBJ2-1, with TRBD2 matching over 10 bases. The CDR3 extends over 15 amino acids. Trimming took 4 bases from V and 0 from J; bases not matched to a gene: 0. CDR1 is LGHNA, CDR2 YSLEER, per germline. In DNA, the CDR3 is TGCGCCAGCAGCCCTAGCGGGAGCTCCTACAATGAGCAGTTCTTC. Translating it yields CASSPSGSSYNEQFF.

The rearrangement links TRBV7-9 to TRBJ1-4, with a tentative D call TRBD1 (6 bases). Trimming shortened V by 3 bases and J by 8 bases, and 13 bases separated the two germline ends. This CDR3 has 14 amino acids. The germline V gene encodes CDR1 SEHNR and CDR2 FQNEAQ (reference sequence). CDR3 nucleotides: TGTGCCAGCAGCTTCGGGGGCGTGGAAGAAAAACTGTTTTTT. Translating gives CASSFGGVEEKLFF.

This rearrangement joins TRBV29-1 to TRBJ1-1; TRBD1 might be the D (5 bases). The CDR3 contains 13 residues. Germline V gives CDR1 SQVTM, CDR2 ANQGSEA. CDR3 loop: CSGTGTVNTEAFF. The DNA of the CDR3 is TGCAGTGGAACCGGGACGGTGAACACTGAAGCTTTCTTT.

This clone was observed once. V usage is TRBV4-3 and J usage is TRBJ2-1, with 10 bases matching TRBD2. V lost 0 bases to trimming and J lost 9 bases; unmatched junction nucleotides: 8. The CDR3 extends over 16 amino acids. Germline lookup yields CDR1 LGHNA and CDR2 YSLEER. The chain's CDR3 is CASSQETPAGGPEQFF. The DNA for the CDR3 is TGCGCCAGCAGCCAAGAAACCCCAGCGGGAGGGCCTGAGCAGTTCTTC.

V gene TRBV19 combines with J gene TRBJ2-7, with 12 bases matching TRBD2. The V gene end was trimmed by 4 bases and the J gene end by 5 bases; junction bases not matched to a gene: 6. The germline gives CDR1 LNHDA, CDR2 SQIVND (reference sequence). The CDR3 extends over 15 amino acids. CDR3 sequence: CASSRASGRAHEQYF. The CDR3 bases are TGTGCCAGTAGTAGGGCTAGCGGGAGGGCCCACGAGCAGTACTTC.